The clone carrying this TCR beta chain turned up a few times. One entry per CDR3 protein results from TCRdb running MiXCR on the 5' RACE reads. Of 400,000 to 500,000 distinct CDR3 sequences detected, around 20% appear once; the ten largest clones hold 12%. V was pared by 6 bases and J by 4 bases, with 16 bases between. The CDR3 has 15 residues. The source of the sample is a study of identical twins. The sequencing sample was made of naive T cells sorted from blood. The clonotype comes from a middle-aged man in good health. The chain combines TRBV12-3 or TRBV12-4 with TRBJ2-1; D perhaps matches TRBD2 (6 bases). The CDR3 nucleotides read TGTGCCAGCAGAGCCGGGACTGCCATTTACAATGAGCAGTTCTTC. Its protein is CASRAGTAIYNEQFF.